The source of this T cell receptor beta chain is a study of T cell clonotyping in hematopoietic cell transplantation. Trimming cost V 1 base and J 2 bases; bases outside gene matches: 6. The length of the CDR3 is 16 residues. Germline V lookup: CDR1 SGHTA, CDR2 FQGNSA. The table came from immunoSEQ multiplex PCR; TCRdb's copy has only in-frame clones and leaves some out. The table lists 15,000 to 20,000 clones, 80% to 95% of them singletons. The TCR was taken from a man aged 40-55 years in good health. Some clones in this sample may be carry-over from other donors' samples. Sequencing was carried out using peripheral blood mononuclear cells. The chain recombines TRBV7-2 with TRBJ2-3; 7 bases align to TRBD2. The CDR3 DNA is TGTGCCAGCAGCTTAGGCACGCGGGGGTACACAGATACGCAGTATTTT. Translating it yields CASSLGTRGYTDTQYF.